This record concerns one T cell receptor (beta chain) sequence. With 10 bases removed from V and 2 bases from J, the gap between germline ends came to 9 bases. This CDR3 region has 13 residues. Germline CDR1 and CDR2: SEHNR and FQNEAQ (reference sequence). The data are from a study of blood T cell repertoires in COVID-19. How the authors handled the data: Nucleated cell counts were estimated from reference gene primer amplification. The protocol was immunoSEQ multiplex PCR, while the TCRdb copy is restricted to in-frame clones and leaves out a portion. V and J calls plus clone size are reproduced from that table; the DNA served to infer D and trimming. Here the sample spans under 85,000 clones, around four fifths being singletons.

The TCR was taken from a middle-aged man with active COVID-19. The sample comprised peripheral blood. This chain connects TRBV7-9 to TRBJ1-6, with unresolved D. The CDR3 sequence: CATAGTYNSPLHF. For the CDR3, the DNA is TGTGCCACCGCCGGGACCTATAATTCACCCCTCCACTTT.